This record looks at one T cell receptor beta chain sequence and its context. This clone showed up just a few times. The antigen it recognizes is unknown. The sample holds no much larger clone one base away, and base qualities are not on file. To prepare the library, the immunoSEQ multiplex PCR assay was applied. For the multiplex PCR, a mixture combining 60 forward primers for TCR Vbeta segments and 13 reverse primers for TCR Jbeta segments was used. The CDR3 region of rearranged TCR beta genes was amplified from genomic DNA by a multiplex PCR assay. The amplified TCR beta libraries were sequenced on the Illumina HiSeq System as 87-base-pair reads. On the authors' methods: A later analysis counted tens of millions of unique TCR beta chains across the 550 to 700 repertoires, and some 11 million of these chains were shared by at least two donors. To remove PCR and sequencing errors, raw reads were error-corrected and collapsed into unique sequences using a nearest-neighbor algorithm that merged closely related sequences. CDR3 sequences were aligned to IMGT reference sequences to assign V, D and J gene segments. For a sequence to be retained, a match of at least six nucleotides to both a V gene segment and a J gene segment was required. A rearrangement was called productive if the CDR3 had no stop codons and remained in frame with V and J, and every other rearrangement was called non-productive. CDR3 was defined by IMGT convention, running from the second conserved V-encoded cysteine to the conserved J-encoded phenylalanine. Sequences without an unambiguous match to a single V gene segment were excluded from the earlier analysis of about 600 of the donors. In an earlier analysis of several hundred of the donors, a V segment was called functional when productive rearrangements were above 56.7%, and segregating when the standard deviation between donors exceeded 5%. A statistical classification framework was developed to diagnose cytomegalovirus status using the catalog of TCR beta chain sequences. V and J gene assignment, in a later analysis, came from comparing TCR nucleotide sequences with IMGT/GENE-DB human TR gene sequences. In a later analysis, CDR3 sequences and most-parsimonious VDJ recombination scenarios were assigned using the TCRdist pipeline. In a later analysis, each TCR beta chain was defined by its CDR3 amino acid sequence together with its V-gene family, and reads without a unique V-gene family were excluded. As a way to deal with suspected cross-contamination and a sequencing artifact, a later analysis dropped nearly 600 nucleotide sequences that were highly shared and had low generation probability. For each public chain, a later analysis derived a clonal expansion index from normalized ranks of inferred template counts within each repertoire. In a later analysis, generation probabilities were computed using a VDJ recombination model fitted to out-of-frame rearrangements, and the results were checked against IGoR. In a later analysis, hypergeometric tests were used to score TCR-TCR, TCR-HLA and TCR-CMV co-occurrence, with a repertoire-size bias correction applied to TCR pairs. False discovery rates were estimated in a later analysis by permuting HLA or CMV assignments 20 times. In a later analysis, co-occurring TCRs were grouped with DBSCAN, and TCRdist sequence similarity was added when clustering was performed within HLA-allele-positive subsets. For co-occurrence clustering, repertoires with fewer than 30,000 or more than 120,000 public chains were excluded, along with roughly 5 repertoires with anomalous nucleotide sharing. Imported from immuneACCESS, the table was reduced by TCRdb to in-frame sequences with V and J called. These copies leave out some clones; in studies compared against another copy, an unresolved V gene accounts for under half, and the cause of the remainder is not known. The V and J calls and clone size were taken over from that table, and D and trimming were inferred from the DNA. The sample table lists approximately 210,000 clones, around 80% of them with a count of one. Together, the top ten hold approximately 1.1% of the sample.

From cysteine to phenylalanine, the CDR3 is 16 amino acids long. The only DNA kept is the CDR3, 48 bases in frame from the first base. Cut back by 0 bases and 0 bases, the V and J ends lie 11 bases apart. CDR1 and CDR2 are read off the germline V gene as LGHNA and YSLEER. The cohort consisted of hundreds of healthy bone marrow donors. At the time of sampling, every cohort member was nominally healthy, though immune exposures that went unrecorded were likely present. The donor was CMV seronegative and was included in the group of about 400 seronegative cohort members. Each donor provided a peripheral blood sample, and peripheral blood mononuclear cells were used for TCR beta sequencing. Genomic DNA extraction from the blood cell samples was performed with the Qiagen DNeasy Blood Extraction Kit. The data belong to a study of cytomegalovirus exposure and HLA in healthy donors (dated by TCRdb to 2017 to 2019). Background for the entire study: In an earlier analysis of 550 to 750 of the donors, 276 Gb of sequence data and about 110 million unique TCR beta sequences from roughly 180 million T cells were reported. About 300 gigabases of sequencing data and tens of millions of unique TCR sequences were included in an early release covering over 600 HLA-typed donors. Among the roughly 400 genotyped donors, approximately 81% belonged to the genetic ancestry cluster associated with self-reported Caucasian donors. The study was designed to test whether signatures of past pathogen exposure could be identified by cataloging public T cell receptors. Using immunosequencing, the study profiled T cell repertoires from 550 to 750 subjects and related those repertoires to cytomegalovirus serostatus. Along with the approximately 650-subject first cohort, a separate validation cohort of 120 different subjects was used. To predict cytomegalovirus infection status, the study combined high-throughput TCR immunosequencing, statistical association of individual TCRs with disease status, and machine learning. A later analysis re-analyzed previously published TCR beta repertoires from 600 to 850 donors and added high-resolution HLA genotyping to study TCR occurrence patterns. Rather than using new phenotypic data, the later analysis identified candidate immune exposures from TCR beta sequences and from how often those sequences occurred across donors. To decide whether each TCR beta V gene segment behaved as functional or pseudogenic, an earlier analysis of some 600 of the donors relied on high-throughput TCR beta sequencing. Donor age, sex, ethnicity and CMV serostatus were collected together with the repertoire data. A later genetic analysis used genome-wide SNP genotypes for about 60% of the roughly 700 donors, treating that subset as a discovery cohort. All discovery cohort repertoires had been generated using a single sequencing platform. HLA typing included class I and class II loci at four-digit resolution. The number of typed donors differed by locus: roughly 629-640 for A, B, C, DRB1 and DQB1; approximately 540 for DQA1; 606 for DPA1; and approximately 450 for DPB1. Five DR-DQ haplotypes were handled as single units for association and clustering, since linkage in the cohort was strong. Across roughly 420 genotyped donors of the cohort, an average of roughly 200,000 unique TCR beta nucleotide sequences per donor were sequenced, and 15% to 20% of those sequences were non-productive. Findings and caveats that apply to the study as a whole: Cytomegalovirus status was reported to be diagnosed by the classifier with high specificity and sensitivity in both the original and validation cohorts. A further reported finding was that TCR beta sequences accurately predicted the HLA-A and HLA-B alleles for most subjects in the first cohort. In a later analysis, the rate of TCR association differed among HLA loci, with DRB1 alleles having the most associated TCRs and HLA-C alleles having the fewest. A later genetic analysis reported fewer N-insertions in productive TCRs among donors in an Asian-associated ancestry cluster than the approximately 700-donor mean. A later analysis reported that several top co-occurrence clusters appeared linked to parvovirus B19, influenza, CMV and Epstein-Barr virus. When HLA alleles, especially DR and DQ, strongly co-occurred, attributing TCR associations to individual alleles was difficult. Because counts were too low, seventeen rarely observed V segments, including chromosome 9 orphons, were left out of the earlier analysis of 587 of the donors. Immune exposure information for the cohort was limited to CMV serostatus. Roughly uniform sequencing depth across donors was assumed in presence/absence analyses, although this assumption may not hold. Correlated functional status among segregating V segments might be attributable to linkage disequilibrium, but an unknown experimental factor could not be ruled out. The 87-base-pair reads could not distinguish some IMGT-functional V segments, including TRBV6-2 and TRBV6-3, so those segments were excluded. A group of highly shared sequence variants was considered likely to be a technical artifact of the sequencing pipeline. While some public TCRs were present in many individuals, most TCR sequences turned up only very rarely across donors. An earlier analysis of approximately 600 of the donors showed that most TCR beta V segments appeared in productive rearrangements either about 87% or about 30% of the time, which broadly matched IMGT annotations. A later analysis associated 16,951 TCR beta sequences with specific HLA alleles at a false discovery rate of 0.05. HLA typing was unavailable for some donors at each locus, so association tests used only the typed subset. In a later genetic analysis, a missense DCLRE1C variant was associated with V-gene and J-gene trimming of TCR beta chains, and the association was replicated in an independent cohort. Most CMV-associated TCR beta chains appeared to be HLA-restricted in a later analysis, and the HLA associations seemed to be driven largely by CMV exposure. The authors suggested that the approach could potentially be generalized to other disease states and immunological phenotypes. The study gave a list of roughly 150 TCR beta chains associated with cytomegalovirus. The cohort was sequenced for TCR beta chains only, and without alpha or paired-chain data the features that could be detected were limited. In vitro tests confirmed that three of the cytomegalovirus-associated TCR beta chains recognize cytomegalovirus antigens. In a later analysis, HLA-associated TCR beta chains were found to be more clonally expanded and to have lower generation probabilities than equally common non-associated chains.

The source is a woman aged 40 to 50 in good health and CMV-seronegative. Recombination linked TRBV4-3 to TRBJ1-2; the D gene is perhaps TRBD1, from 5 matching bases. Sequences were obtained from PBMCs. The DNA is TGCGCCAGCAGCCAAGATTTCGCAGGGTCTAACTATGGCTACACCTTC. It codes for CASSQDFAGSNYGYTF.